Below are 7 T cell receptor beta chains sequenced from a single sample in a study of blood T cells in healthy people across ages. A second about 7 to 12 cycle PCR used barcoded and J-beta primers. TCRdb called the 5' RACE reads again in MiXCR, with one record for every CDR3 protein. Here the sample spans approximately 1.5 million distinct CDR3 sequences, 42% being singletons. The sample was blood. Receptors were obtained from a woman in her late teens or twenties in good health.

This clonotype has a handful of counts. The rearrangement links TRBV11-2 to TRBJ2-5; D remains ambiguous. The CDR3 loop spans 13 amino acids. Germline loops: CDR1 SGHAT, CDR2 FQNNGV. The V end lost 1 base, the J end lost 5 bases, and 8 bases lay between the germline ends. The CDR3 is CASSLAPVETQYF. The CDR3 DNA sequence: TGTGCCAGCAGCTTAGCCCCTGTGGAGACCCAGTACTTC.

The J gene is TRBJ2-7, the V gene TRBV4-1, with no clear D. Germline-derived CDR1 and CDR2 are MGHRA and YSYEKL. V lost 0 bases and J lost 2, with 14 bases in between. This CDR3 is 16 amino acids long. The CDR3 DNA follows: TGCGCCAGCAGCCAAGATCAGGTGACAATGACCTACGAGCAGTACTTC. Amino acids: CASSQDQVTMTYEQYF.

The chain joins TRBV7-9 to TRBJ1-2; D not resolved. This CDR3 has 14 residues. Trimming stripped 5 bases from V and 8 bases from J, with 18 bases between. Looked up from germline, CDR1 is SEHNR and CDR2 is FQNEAQ (reference sequence). The CDR3 DNA reads as TGTGCCAGCAGCCCCACTCCCTTAGAGGGCGGCTACACCTTC. Its translation is CASSPTPLEGGYTF.

The chain combines TRBV7-9 with TRBJ2-1; D could derive from TRBD1 or TRBD2 (5 bases each). This CDR3 has 20 amino acids. From germline, CDR1 is SEHNR and CDR2 FQNEAQ (reference sequence). Between the trimmed V and J ends, which lost 2 bases and 0 bases, there was a span of 23 bases. DNA for the CDR3: TGTGCCAGCAGCTTAAACTTCGGGCAGGCTGGGGGAAGCTCCTACAATGAGCAGTTCTTC. Translated: CASSLNFGQAGGSSYNEQFF.

CDR3 residues: CASSYSTSGSGDEQFF. CDR3 nucleotide sequence: TGTGCCAGCAGTTATAGTACTAGCGGGAGTGGCGATGAGCAGTTCTTC. The V gene is TRBV6-5, the J gene TRBJ2-1, with 11 bases matching TRBD2. With 3 bases clipped from V and 8 bases from J, the junction kept 9 bases outside the gene matches. Germline-derived CDR1 and CDR2 are MNHEY and SVGAGI. The CDR3 has 16 amino acids.

This clonotype was counted between two and nine times. The chain combines TRBV27 with TRBJ1-5; D gene uncertain. This CDR3 region has 15 residues. The germline CDR1 and CDR2 sequences are MNHEY and SMNVEV (reference sequence). Trimming removed 2 bases from V and 4 bases from J, with 12 bases in between. In DNA, the CDR3 is TGTGCCAGCAGTTTACGAGCGGGCCGAAATCAGCCCCAGCATTTT. This encodes CASSLRAGRNQPQHF.

The chain recombines TRBV20-1 with TRBJ2-3; D unresolved. Germline CDR1 is DFQATT and CDR2 is SNEGSKA (reference sequence). The CDR3 has 15 residues. Trimming pared 5 bases from V and 2 bases from J, leaving 17 bases between. The CDR3 DNA reads as TGCAGTGCTCACCGGGTCCCACTATCCACAGATACGCAGTATTTT. Residues: CSAHRVPLSTDTQYF.